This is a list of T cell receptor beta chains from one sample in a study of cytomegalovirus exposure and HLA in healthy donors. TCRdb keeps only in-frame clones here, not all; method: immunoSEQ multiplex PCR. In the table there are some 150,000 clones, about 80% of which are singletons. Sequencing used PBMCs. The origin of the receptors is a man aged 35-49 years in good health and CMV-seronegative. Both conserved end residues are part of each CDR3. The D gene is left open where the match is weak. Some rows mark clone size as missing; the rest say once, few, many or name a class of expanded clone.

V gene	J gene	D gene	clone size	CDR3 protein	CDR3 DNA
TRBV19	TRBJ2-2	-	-	CASRLEGRTGELFF	TGTGCCAGTAGGCTTGAAGGGAGAACCGGGGAGCTGTTTTTT
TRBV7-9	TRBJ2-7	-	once	CASSLPPGHEQYF	TGTGCCAGCAGCTTGCCCCCTGGCCACGAGCAGTACTTC
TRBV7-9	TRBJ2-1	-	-	CASSPLRERGNEQFF	TGTGCCAGCAGCCCGCTACGGGAGAGGGGTAATGAGCAGTTCTTC
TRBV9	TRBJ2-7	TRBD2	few	CASSVKAGYLSSYEQYF	TGTGCCAGCAGCGTAAAAGCGGGGTACCTCAGCTCCTACGAGCAGTACTTC
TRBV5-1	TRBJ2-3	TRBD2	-	CASRGNSGRVDTQYF	TGCGCCAGCAGAGGAAATAGCGGGAGAGTAGATACGCAGTATTTT
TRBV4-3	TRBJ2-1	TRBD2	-	CASSQDFGLAGANEQFF	TGCGCCAGCAGCCAAGATTTCGGACTAGCGGGGGCAAATGAGCAGTTCTTC
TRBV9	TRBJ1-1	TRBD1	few	CASSAGQGYTEAFF	TGTGCCAGCAGCGCGGGACAGGGGTACACTGAAGCTTTCTTT
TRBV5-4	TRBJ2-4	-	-	CASSLLGGRRAKNSQYF	TGTGCCAGCAGCTTGCTGGGGGGGCGCAGGGCCAAAAACAGTCAGTACTTC
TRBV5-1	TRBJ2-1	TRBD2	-	CASSPNPGGYNEQFF	TGCGCCAGCAGCCCGAACCCGGGAGGATACAATGAGCAGTTCTTC
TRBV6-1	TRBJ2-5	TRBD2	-	CASLRLAGGAETQYF	TGTGCCAGCCTCCGTCTAGCGGGAGGAGCCGAGACCCAGTACTTC
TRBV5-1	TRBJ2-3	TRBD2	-	CASSHRTSGNTDTQYF	TGCGCCAGCAGCCACCGGACTAGCGGGAACACAGATACGCAGTATTTT
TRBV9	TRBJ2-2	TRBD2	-	CASSVELAGNTGELFF	TGTGCCAGCAGCGTAGAACTAGCGGGTAACACCGGGGAGCTGTTTTTT
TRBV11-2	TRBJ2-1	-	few	CASSPFLNSGRDEQFF	TGTGCCAGCAGCCCATTTCTAAACAGCGGGCGGGATGAGCAGTTCTTC
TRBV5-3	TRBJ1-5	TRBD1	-	CARSLDTGDRGRSNQPQHF	TGTGCCAGAAGCTTGGATACCGGGGACAGGGGAAGGAGCAATCAGCCCCAGCATTTT
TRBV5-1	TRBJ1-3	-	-	CASSPGTPGNTIYF	TGCGCCAGCAGCCCCGGGACACCCGGAAACACCATATATTTT
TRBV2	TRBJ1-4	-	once	CASRYREVRPTNEKLFF	TGTGCCAGCAGGTACAGAGAAGTTCGACCAACTAATGAAAAACTGTTTTTT
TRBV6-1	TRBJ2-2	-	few	CASSELGGDTGELFF	TGTGCCAGCAGTGAATTAGGGGGGGACACCGGGGAGCTGTTTTTT
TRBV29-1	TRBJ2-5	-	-	CSVDKGVQETQYF	TGCAGCGTTGATAAAGGGGTTCAAGAGACCCAGTACTTC
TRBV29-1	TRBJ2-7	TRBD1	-	CSVIKQGVYEQYF	TGCAGCGTTATAAAACAGGGGGTGTACGAGCAGTACTTC
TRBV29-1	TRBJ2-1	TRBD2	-	CSGLAGGEQFF	TGCAGCGGGTTAGCGGGAGGTGAGCAGTTCTTC
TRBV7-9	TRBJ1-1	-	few	CASSLVAGLSEAFF	TGTGCCAGCAGCTTAGTCGCAGGATTATCTGAAGCTTTCTTT
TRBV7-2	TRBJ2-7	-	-	CASSPSLGGSYEQYF	TGTGCCAGCAGCCCCTCCCTTGGAGGGTCCTACGAGCAGTACTTC
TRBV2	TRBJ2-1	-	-	CASSPGGLAHYNEQFF	TGTGCCAGCAGCCCCGGTGGATTAGCGCACTACAATGAGCAGTTCTTC
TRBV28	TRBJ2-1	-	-	CASSRVIVEQFF	TGTGCCAGCAGCCGCGTCATTGTTGAGCAGTTCTTC
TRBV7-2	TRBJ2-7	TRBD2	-	CASSFSGTSIYEQYF	TGTGCCAGCAGCTTTTCCGGGACTAGCATCTACGAGCAGTACTTC
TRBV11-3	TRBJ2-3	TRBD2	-	CASSLGLAGQSADTQYF	TGTGCCAGCAGCTTAGGGCTAGCGGGACAATCGGCGGATACGCAGTATTTT
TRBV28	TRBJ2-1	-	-	CASSRPDYSYNEQFF	TGTGCCAGCAGTCGCCCCGACTACTCCTACAATGAGCAGTTCTTC
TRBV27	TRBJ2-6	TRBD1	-	CASSLRRGRPSGANVLTF	TGTGCCAGCAGTTTAAGAAGGGGGCGCCCCTCTGGGGCCAACGTCCTGACTTTC
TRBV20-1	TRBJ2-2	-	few	CSASIPGELFF	TGCAGTGCTAGTATTCCCGGGGAGCTGTTTTTT
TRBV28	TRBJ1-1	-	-	CASSLGPGMGTEAFF	TGTGCCAGCAGTTTAGGCCCGGGTATGGGCACTGAAGCTTTCTTT
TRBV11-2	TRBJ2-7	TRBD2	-	CASSLSGRANEQYF	TGTGCCAGCAGCCTTAGCGGGAGGGCCAACGAGCAGTACTTC
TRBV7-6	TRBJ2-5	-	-	CASSDRGETQYF	TGTGCCAGCAGCGATAGGGGGGAGACCCAGTACTTC
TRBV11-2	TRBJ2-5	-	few	CASTPDPGWQTQYF	TGTGCCAGCACCCCAGACCCGGGTTGGCAGACCCAGTACTTC
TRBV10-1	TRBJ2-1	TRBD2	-	CASSEPIGMRGSSYNEQFF	TGCGCCAGCAGTGAGCCCATAGGCATGCGGGGGAGCTCCTACAATGAGCAGTTCTTC
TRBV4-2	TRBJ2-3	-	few	CASSQGLEGDTQYF	TGTGCCAGCAGCCAGGGACTCGAAGGAGATACGCAGTATTTT
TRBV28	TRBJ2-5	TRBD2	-	CASSISGTSGRTWAGTQYF	TGTGCCAGCAGTATATCCGGGACTAGCGGGAGGACCTGGGCTGGGACCCAGTACTTC
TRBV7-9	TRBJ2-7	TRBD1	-	CASSRRDSTYEQYF	TGTGCCAGCAGCCGCCGGGACAGTACCTACGAGCAGTACTTC
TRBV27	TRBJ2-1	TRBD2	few	CASIAGDEQFF	TGTGCCAGCATTGCGGGGGATGAGCAGTTCTTC
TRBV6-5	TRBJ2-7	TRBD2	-	CASSYSSSSGEQYF	TGTGCCAGCAGTTACTCTTCTTCTAGCGGCGAGCAGTACTTC
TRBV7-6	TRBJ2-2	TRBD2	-	CASSDRPLAGDTGELFF	TGTGCCAGCAGCGACAGGCCGTTAGCGGGAGACACCGGGGAGCTGTTTTTT
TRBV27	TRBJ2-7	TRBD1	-	CASSPRQGYEQYF	TGTGCCAGCAGTCCACGACAGGGCTACGAGCAGTACTTC
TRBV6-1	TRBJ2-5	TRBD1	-	CASRKDRVLETQYF	TGTGCCAGCAGAAAGGACAGGGTATTAGAGACCCAGTACTTC
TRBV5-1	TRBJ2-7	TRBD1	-	CASRPRTGGGYEQYF	TGCGCCAGCAGGCCTCGGACAGGGGGCGGGTACGAGCAGTACTTC
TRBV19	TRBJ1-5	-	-	CASSGVAPSNQPQHF	TGTGCCAGTAGCGGGGTGGCACCCAGCAATCAGCCCCAGCATTTT
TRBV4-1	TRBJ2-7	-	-	CASSQAGTTAYEQYF	TGCGCCAGCAGCCAAGCGGGGACAACGGCCTACGAGCAGTACTTC
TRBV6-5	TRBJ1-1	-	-	CASSISRWNTEAFF	TGTGCCAGCAGTATTTCCAGATGGAACACTGAAGCTTTCTTT
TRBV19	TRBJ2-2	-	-	CASNGGTGELFF	TGTGCCAGTAATGGGGGGACCGGGGAGCTGTTTTTT
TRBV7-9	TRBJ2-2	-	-	CASSSTISGELFF	TGTGCCAGCAGCTCCACTATTTCCGGGGAGCTGTTTTTT
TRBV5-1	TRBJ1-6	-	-	CASSLVSDNSPLHF	TGCGCCAGCAGCTTGGTGTCAGATAATTCACCCCTCCACTTT
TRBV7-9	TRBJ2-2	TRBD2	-	CSSSSGLAGGTGELFF	TGTTCCAGCAGTTCGGGACTAGCGGGAGGCACCGGGGAGCTGTTTTTT
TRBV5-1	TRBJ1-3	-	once	CASGAGNSGNTIYF	TGCGCCAGCGGAGCAGGGAATTCTGGAAACACCATATATTTT
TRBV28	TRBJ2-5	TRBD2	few	CASSNLAAGQETQYF	TGTGCCAGCAGCAACCTAGCAGCGGGACAAGAGACCCAGTACTTC